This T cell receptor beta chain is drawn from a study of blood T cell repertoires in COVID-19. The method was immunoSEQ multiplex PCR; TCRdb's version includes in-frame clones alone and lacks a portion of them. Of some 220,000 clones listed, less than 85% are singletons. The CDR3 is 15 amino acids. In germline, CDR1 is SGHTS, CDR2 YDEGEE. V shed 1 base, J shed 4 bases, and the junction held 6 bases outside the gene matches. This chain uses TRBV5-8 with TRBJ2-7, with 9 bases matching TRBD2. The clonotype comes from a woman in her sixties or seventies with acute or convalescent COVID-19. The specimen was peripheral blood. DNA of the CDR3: TGTGCCAGCAGCTTGAGTTCTAGCGGGACGTACGAGCAGTACTTC. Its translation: CASSLSSSGTYEQYF.